Listed here are 19 T cell receptor beta chains from one sample, sequenced in a study of T cells in Graves' hyperthyroidism and ophthalmopathy. It was RNA transcripts that yielded the amplified TCR beta CDR3 regions. The HTBI primer set drove a first-round RT-PCR of the TCR CDR3. Each CDR3 protein gets one entry after TCRdb re-called the multiplex PCR reads with MiXCR. The profile shows about 660,000 distinct CDR3 sequences, nearly 45% of them singletons. The sequenced material came from peripheral blood or thyroid tissue (not recorded which). Every receptor here comes from an adult man with Graves' disease, either hyperthyroidism or ophthalmopathy (not recorded which).

This sequence joins TRBV12-3 or TRBV12-4 and TRBJ1-5, with 9 positions matching TRBD1. The CDR3 spans 14 residues. V lost 7 bases, J lost 2 bases, and 3 bases stayed unmatched. CDR3 amino acids: CASTRTGGNQPQHF. The CDR3 bases are TGTGCCAGCACCAGGACAGGGGGCAATCAGCCCCAGCATTTT.

This clonotype was picked up a small number of times. The chain joins TRBV9 to TRBJ1-1; 7 bases line up with TRBD1. Trimming cost V 5 bases and J 0 bases; bases outside gene matches: 7. From germline, CDR1 is SGDLS and CDR2 YYNGEE. The CDR3 totals 15 residues. CDR3 loop: CASRRDRRMNTEAFF. The DNA for the CDR3 is TGTGCCAGCAGGAGGGACAGACGAATGAACACTGAAGCTTTCTTT.

Concerning this clonotype: A much larger clonotype is one base distant, so this may be a read error. The chain links TRBV11-2 to TRBJ2-5, with TRBD1 matching 7 bases. V lost 5 bases, J lost 2 bases, and 5 bases stayed unmatched. Germline lookup yields CDR1 SGHAT and CDR2 FQNNGV. The CDR3 contains 14 residues. The CDR3 sequence: CASSPDREQETQYF. As DNA, the CDR3 is TGTGCCAGCAGCCCCGACAGGGAACAAGAGACCCAGTACTTC.

This clonotype was detected a few times. The chain links TRBV4-1 to TRBJ1-2, with 7 positions matching TRBD1. This CDR3 has 16 amino acids. The ends lost 2 bases at V and 1 base at J; junction bases unmatched: 7. Germline V gene lookup returns CDR1 MGHRA and CDR2 YSYEKL. The CDR3 coding sequence is TGCGCCAGCAGCCAATTGACAGGGCAGAGTAACTATGGCTACACCTTC. Its protein is CASSQLTGQSNYGYTF.

This clonotype has a handful of counts. V usage is TRBV20-1 and J usage is TRBJ2-5; 9 nucleotides align to TRBD2. J gave up 2 bases and V 5 bases, and 3 bases lay outside the gene matches. The CDR3 has 13 residues. Germline V gives CDR1 DFQATT, CDR2 SNEGSKA (reference sequence). DNA for the CDR3: TGCAGTGCTCAAAGCGGGAGGCAAGAGACCCAGTACTTC. It codes for CSAQSGRQETQYF.

This clonotype was seen a few times. The chain is built from TRBV19 and TRBJ2-7; D is possibly TRBD2 (6 bases). Germline V gene data show CDR1 as LNHDA and CDR2 as SQIVND (reference sequence). This CDR3 spans 13 amino acids. Trimming cost V 5 bases and J 7 bases, with 15 bases left between them. CDR3: CASSPSGRDEQYF. In DNA form, the CDR3 reads TGTGCCAGTAGTCCCAGCGGGCGAGATGAGCAGTACTTC.

This clonotype has ten or more counts. V is TRBV7-2 and J is TRBJ1-1, with 9 bases matching TRBD1. The CDR3 is 15 residues long. J was trimmed by 6 bases and V by 3 bases; bases with no gene match: 8. CDR1 is SGHTA, CDR2 FQGNSA, per germline. CDR3 DNA: TGTGCCAGCAGCTTGACAGGGGGGGAACTCGCTGAAGCTTTCTTT. It specifies CASSLTGGELAEAFF.

This clonotype occurred many times. The DNA for the CDR3 is TGTGCCAGCAGTACCCGGACAGGTCTAGGCTACACCTTC. Its translation is CASSTRTGLGYTF. The rearrangement uses TRBV12-3 or TRBV12-4 and TRBJ1-2, with 7 bases matching TRBD1. The CDR3 has 13 amino acids. Trimming took 5 bases from V and 8 from J; bases not matched to a gene: 8.

This chain joins TRBV5-1 and TRBJ1-2; D ambiguous. With 0 bases removed from V and 2 bases from J, the gap between germline ends came to 11 bases. Germline lookup yields CDR1 SGHRS and CDR2 YFSETQ. There are 15 residues in the CDR3. The DNA for the CDR3 is TGCGCCAGCAGCTTGGCCTTGACTGACAACTATGGCTACACCTTC. Protein: CASSLALTDNYGYTF.

The chain combines TRBV5-1 with TRBJ1-2; 9 nucleotides line up with TRBD1. The V segment lost 1 base and the J segment 6 bases; nucleotides outside the gene matches: 7. This CDR3 has 15 amino acids. Germline V CDR1 and CDR2: SGHRS, YFSETQ. Written as DNA, the CDR3 is TGCGCCAGCAGCTTGTACCCCACAGGGGGCGATGGCTACACCTTC. Translation: CASSLYPTGGDGYTF.

In regard to this clonotype: At one boundary the junction diverges from the germline segment, which might be a read error. The CDR3 sequence: CASTDLNTGELFF. CDR3 bases: TGCGCCAGCACAGACTTAAACACCGGGGAGCTGTTTTTT. The chain carries TRBV7-2 and TRBJ2-2, with D unresolved. The CDR3 has 13 residues. CDR1 SGHTA and CDR2 FQGNSA come from the germline V gene.

Details on this clonotype: One base away lies a much larger clone, so this may be a sequencing read error. V is TRBV10-3 and J is TRBJ2-7; TRBD2 agrees at 15 bases. Trimming cost V 5 bases and J 6 bases; bases outside gene matches: 2. Germline CDR1 is ENHRY and CDR2 is SYGVKD. The CDR3 spans 14 residues. CDR3 nucleotides: TGTGCCATCAGTCCGGGACTAGCGGGAGGCGAGCAGTACTTC. Protein product: CAISPGLAGGEQYF.

The chain has TRBV12-3 or TRBV12-4 and TRBJ1-2, with no clear D. The CDR3 consists of 13 residues. With 5 bases removed from V and 0 bases from J, the gap between germline ends came to 7 bases. For the CDR3, the DNA is TGTGCCAGCAGTCGAATAGCTAACTATGGCTACACCTTC. It translates to CASSRIANYGYTF.

The V call is TRBV15, the J call TRBJ1-5, with TRBD1 matching 9 bases. The CDR3 is 13 residues long. Unmatched junction bases numbered 5, after V lost 1 base and J lost 13 bases. From germline, CDR1 is LNHNV and CDR2 YYDKDF (reference sequence). The CDR3 sequence is CATSRAGTGNQHF. The CDR3 nucleotides are TGTGCCACCAGCAGAGCCGGGACAGGGAATCAGCATTTT.

At least ten counts were recorded for this clonotype. The gene calls are TRBV9 and TRBJ1-3; the D is unclear. This CDR3 contains 14 residues. Germline V gene data show CDR1 as SGDLS and CDR2 as YYNGEE. V was shortened by 3 bases and J by 4 bases, with 11 bases between the two germline ends. This chain's CDR3 is CASSDQGTGNTIYF. Written as DNA, the CDR3 is TGTGCCAGCAGCGATCAAGGAACGGGAAACACCATATATTTT.

The chain has TRBV24-1 and TRBJ1-5, with D possibly being TRBD1 (5 bases). In germline, CDR1 is KGHDR, CDR2 SFDVKD. The CDR3 sequence is 14 residues long. V lost 4 bases to trimming and J lost 9 bases, with 15 bases between them. CDR3 residues: CATSETGLHRPQHF. The CDR3 DNA is TGTGCCACCAGTGAAACGGGGCTCCATCGGCCCCAGCATTTT.

This clonotype was observed once. A much larger clone differs by one base, so this may be a read error. The genes are TRBV24-1 and TRBJ1-2; D is unclear. Trimming cost V 4 bases and J 6 bases, with 20 bases left between them. This CDR3 has 16 amino acids. CDR1 is KGHDR and CDR2 is SFDVKD in the germline V gene. For the CDR3, the DNA is TGTGCCACCAGTGACCCCCGGGCCCAGGCCGACGATGGCTACACCTTC. Protein sequence: CATSDPRAQADDGYTF.

A few counts support this clonotype. The gene calls are TRBV5-4 and TRBJ1-1; perhaps TRBD1 as D (5 bases). Germline CDR1 SGHNT, CDR2 YYREEE (reference sequence). The CDR3 is 12 amino acids. V gave up 1 base and J gave up 13 bases, with 14 bases separating them. The CDR3 reads CASSLPGQGFFF. The CDR3 nucleotides are TGTGCCAGCAGCTTGCCGGGGCAGGGCTTTTTCTTT.

The table lists this clonotype with a few counts. CDR3 protein: CASSLEFGTNYGYTF. DNA of the CDR3: TGTGCCAGCAGCTTAGAGTTCGGGACAAACTATGGCTACACCTTC. The V gene is TRBV7-9, the J gene TRBJ1-2, with TRBD1 as a possible D gene (6 bases). The V gene lost 1 base and the J gene lost 2 bases, with 11 bases spanning the gap. The CDR3 runs 15 residues. Germline assignment: CDR1 SEHNR and CDR2 FQNEAQ (reference sequence).